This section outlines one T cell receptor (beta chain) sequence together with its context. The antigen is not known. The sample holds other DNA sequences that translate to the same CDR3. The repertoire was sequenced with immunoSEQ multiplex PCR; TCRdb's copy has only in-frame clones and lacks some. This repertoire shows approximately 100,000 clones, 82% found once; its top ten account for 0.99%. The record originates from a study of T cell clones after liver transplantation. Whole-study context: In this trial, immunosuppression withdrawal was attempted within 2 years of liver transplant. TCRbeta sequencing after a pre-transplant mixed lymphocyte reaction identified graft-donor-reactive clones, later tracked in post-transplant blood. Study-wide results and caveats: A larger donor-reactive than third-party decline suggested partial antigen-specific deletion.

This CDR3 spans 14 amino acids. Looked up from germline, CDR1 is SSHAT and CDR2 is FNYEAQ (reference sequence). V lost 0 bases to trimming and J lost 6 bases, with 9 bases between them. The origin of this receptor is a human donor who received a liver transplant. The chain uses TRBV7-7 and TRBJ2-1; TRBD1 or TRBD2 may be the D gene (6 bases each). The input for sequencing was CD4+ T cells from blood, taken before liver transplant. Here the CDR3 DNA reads TGTGCCAGCAGCTTAGCGGGGGGCCCCAATGAGCAGTTCTTC. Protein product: CASSLAGGPNEQFF.